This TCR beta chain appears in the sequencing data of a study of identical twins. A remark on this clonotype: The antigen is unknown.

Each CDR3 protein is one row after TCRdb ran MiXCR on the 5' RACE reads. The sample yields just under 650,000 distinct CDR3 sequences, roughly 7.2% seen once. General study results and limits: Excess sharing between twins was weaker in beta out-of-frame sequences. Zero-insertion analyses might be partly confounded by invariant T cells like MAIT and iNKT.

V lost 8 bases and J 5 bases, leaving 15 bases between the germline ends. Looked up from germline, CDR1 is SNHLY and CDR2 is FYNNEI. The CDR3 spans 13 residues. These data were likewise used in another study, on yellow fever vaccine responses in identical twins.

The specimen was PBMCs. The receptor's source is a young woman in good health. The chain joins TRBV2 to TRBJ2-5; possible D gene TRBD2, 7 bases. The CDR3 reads CASWGGTGETQYF. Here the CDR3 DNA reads TGTGCCAGCTGGGGGGGCACCGGGGAGACCCAGTACTTC.